This T cell receptor (beta chain) was observed in a study of T-cell memory formation after mild COVID-19. Study-wide results and caveats: Nothing confirmed that second-wave clones peaking on day 37 were specific for SARS-CoV-2.

The table lists this clonotype with a few counts. Antigen: not known. In TCRdb, the 5' RACE reads were re-called with MiXCR into one record per CDR3 protein. The data contain roughly 500,000 distinct CDR3 sequences, 20% of them singletons. The ends were cut back, 7 bases at V and 0 bases at J, with 12 bases in the middle. The V gene's germline CDR1 is SGHRS and CDR2 YFSETQ. CDR3 length: 14 amino acids. This chain joins TRBV5-1 and TRBJ2-3, with D perhaps matching TRBD1 or TRBD2 (6 bases each). The specimen was PBMCs or a T cell subset sorted from them (not recorded which). The receptor was isolated from an adult woman who had mild COVID-19 (a few samples of this study predate the infection). Cell type and time point are not known. The CDR3 reads CASGGGPSTDTQYF. CDR3 sequence (DNA): TGCGCCAGCGGAGGGGGTCCAAGCACAGATACGCAGTATTTT.